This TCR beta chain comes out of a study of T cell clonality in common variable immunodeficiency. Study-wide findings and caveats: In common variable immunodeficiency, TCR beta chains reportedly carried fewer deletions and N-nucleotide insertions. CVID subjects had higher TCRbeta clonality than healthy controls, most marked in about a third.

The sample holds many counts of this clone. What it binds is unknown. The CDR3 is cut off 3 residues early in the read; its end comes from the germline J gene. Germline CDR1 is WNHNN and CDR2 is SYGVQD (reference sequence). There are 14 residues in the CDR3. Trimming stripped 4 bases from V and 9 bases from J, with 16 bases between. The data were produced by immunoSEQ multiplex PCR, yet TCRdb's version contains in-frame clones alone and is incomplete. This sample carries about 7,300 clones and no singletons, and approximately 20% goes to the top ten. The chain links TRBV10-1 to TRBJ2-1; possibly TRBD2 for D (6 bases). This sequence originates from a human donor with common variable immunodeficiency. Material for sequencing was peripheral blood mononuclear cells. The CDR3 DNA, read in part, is TGCGCCAGCAGTGGGGACTCCCACAATAGTGAG. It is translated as CASSGDSHNSE. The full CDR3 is CASSGDSHNSEQFF.